This T cell receptor (beta chain) was found in a study of blood T cell repertoires in COVID-19. Study-level background: The analysed material was cDNA or gDNA that came from T cells, B-cell-depleted T cells, or PBMCs.

Trimming shortened V by 3 bases and J by 5 bases, and 23 bases separated the two germline ends. The CDR3 extends over 17 amino acids. CDR1 and CDR2 (germline): SGHTA, FQGNSA. Using immunoSEQ multiplex PCR, the repertoire was profiled, and TCRdb retains in-frame clones only, with some absent. The sample contains approximately 300,000 clones, approximately 86% of which appear only once. This sequence joins TRBV7-2 and TRBJ2-7, with D tentatively TRBD1 (6 bases). The receptor comes from a man younger than 30 with active or convalescent COVID-19. Specimen: peripheral blood. This chain's CDR3 is CASSLGHIRPSLDEQYF. DNA of the CDR3: TGTGCCAGCAGCTTGGGACACATTCGACCCTCTTTGGACGAGCAGTACTTC.